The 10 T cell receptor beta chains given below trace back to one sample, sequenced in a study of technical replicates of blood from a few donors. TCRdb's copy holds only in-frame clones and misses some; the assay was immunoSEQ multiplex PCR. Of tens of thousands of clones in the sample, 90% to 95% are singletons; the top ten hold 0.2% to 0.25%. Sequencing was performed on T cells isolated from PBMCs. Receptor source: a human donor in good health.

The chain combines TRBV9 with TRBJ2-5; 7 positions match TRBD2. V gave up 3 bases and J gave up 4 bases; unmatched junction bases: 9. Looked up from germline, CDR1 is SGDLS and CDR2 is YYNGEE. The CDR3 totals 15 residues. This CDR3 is CASSARASGLETQYF. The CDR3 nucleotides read TGTGCCAGCAGCGCGAGGGCTAGCGGCTTAGAGACCCAGTACTTC.

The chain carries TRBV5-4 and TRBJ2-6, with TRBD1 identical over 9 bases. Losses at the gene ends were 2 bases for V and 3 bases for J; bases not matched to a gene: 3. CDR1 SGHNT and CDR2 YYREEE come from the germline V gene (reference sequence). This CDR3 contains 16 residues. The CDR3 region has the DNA TGTGCCAGCAGCTTAGACAGGGGGGGTGGGGCCAACGTCCTGACTTTC. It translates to CASSLDRGGGANVLTF.

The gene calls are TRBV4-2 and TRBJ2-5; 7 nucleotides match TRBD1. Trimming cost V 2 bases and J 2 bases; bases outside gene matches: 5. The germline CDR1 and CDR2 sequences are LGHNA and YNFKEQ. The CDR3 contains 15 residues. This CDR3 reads CASSQHGTEQETQYF. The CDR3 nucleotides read TGTGCCAGCAGCCAACACGGGACAGAACAAGAGACCCAGTACTTC.

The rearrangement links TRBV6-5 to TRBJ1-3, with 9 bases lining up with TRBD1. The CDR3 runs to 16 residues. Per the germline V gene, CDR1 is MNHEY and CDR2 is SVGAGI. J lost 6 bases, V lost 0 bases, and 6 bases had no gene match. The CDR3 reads CASSYSPGTGLNTIYF. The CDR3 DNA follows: TGTGCCAGCAGTTACTCGCCCGGGACAGGGCTAAACACCATATATTTT.

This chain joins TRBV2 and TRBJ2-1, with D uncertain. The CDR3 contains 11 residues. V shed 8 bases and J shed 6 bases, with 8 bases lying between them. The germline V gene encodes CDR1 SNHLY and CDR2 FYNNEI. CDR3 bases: TGTGCCAGCCACTATTTCAATGAGCAGTTCTTC. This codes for CASHYFNEQFF.

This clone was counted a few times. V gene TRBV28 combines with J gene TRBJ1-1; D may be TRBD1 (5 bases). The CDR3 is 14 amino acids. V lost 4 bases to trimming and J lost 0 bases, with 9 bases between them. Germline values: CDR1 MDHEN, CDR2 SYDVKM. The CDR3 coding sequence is TGTGCCAGCAGTTCGGGGGTGTTGAACACTGAAGCTTTCTTT. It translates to CASSSGVLNTEAFF.

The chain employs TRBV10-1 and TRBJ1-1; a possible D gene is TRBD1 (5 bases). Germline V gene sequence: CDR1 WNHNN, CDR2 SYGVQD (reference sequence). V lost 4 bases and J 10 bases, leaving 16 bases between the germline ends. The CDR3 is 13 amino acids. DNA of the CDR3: TGCGCCAGCAGTGCCACCCAGGGCGGCAGAGCTTTCTTT. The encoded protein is CASSATQGGRAFF.

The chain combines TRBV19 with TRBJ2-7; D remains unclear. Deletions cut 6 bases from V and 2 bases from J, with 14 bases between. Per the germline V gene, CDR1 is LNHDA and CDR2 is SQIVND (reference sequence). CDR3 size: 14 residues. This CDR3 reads CASSPAHSPYEQYF. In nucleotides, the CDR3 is TGTGCCAGTAGCCCCGCGCATTCCCCCTACGAGCAGTACTTC. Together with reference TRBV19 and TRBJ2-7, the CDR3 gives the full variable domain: DGGITQSPKYLFRKEGQNVTLSCEQNLNHDAMYWYRQDPGQGLRLIYYSQIVNDFQKGDIAEGYSVSREKKESFPLTVTSAQKNPTAFYLCASSPAHSPYEQYFGPGTRLTVT.

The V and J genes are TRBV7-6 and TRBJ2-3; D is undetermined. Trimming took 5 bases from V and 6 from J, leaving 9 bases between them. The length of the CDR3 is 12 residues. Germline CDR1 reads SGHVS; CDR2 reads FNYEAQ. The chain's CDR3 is CASSGFGDTQYF. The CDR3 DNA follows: TGTGCCAGCAGCGGGTTCGGGGATACGCAGTATTTT. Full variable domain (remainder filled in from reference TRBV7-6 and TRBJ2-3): GAGVSQSPRYKVTKRGQDVALRCDPISGHVSLYWYRQALGQGPEFLTYFNYEAQQDKSGLPNDRFSAERPEGSISTLTIQRTEQRDSAMYRCASSGFGDTQYFGPGTRLTVL.

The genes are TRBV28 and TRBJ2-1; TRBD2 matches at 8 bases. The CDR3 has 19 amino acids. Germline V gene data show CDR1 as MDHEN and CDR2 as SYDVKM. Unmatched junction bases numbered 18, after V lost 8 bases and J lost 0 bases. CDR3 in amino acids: CASPPDGGGYRSSYNEQFF. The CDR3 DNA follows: TGTGCCAGCCCACCAGACGGCGGGGGGTATAGGAGCTCCTACAATGAGCAGTTCTTC.